A selection of T cell receptor beta chains follows, all from one sample in a study of shared clonotypes between healthy human individuals. The assay was immunoSEQ multiplex PCR, and TCRdb's table has in-frame clones only and misses some. The table includes under 2,000,000 clones, approximately 94% detected once. The specimen sequenced was naive CD8+ T cells sorted from blood. All receptors come from a man between 18 and 35 years old in good health. CDR3s include the opening cysteine and the closing phenylalanine or tryptophan. Each record gives: CDR3 protein, CDR3 DNA, CDR3 length, V gene, clone size, J gene, D gene. A D gene is named only where the DNA matches it firmly. A row's size may be missing; if present it is once, few, many or a size class.

CDR3 protein: CASSLTGAAYNEQFF; CDR3 DNA: TGTGCCAGCAGCCTGACAGGGGCGGCTTACAATGAGCAGTTCTTC; CDR3 length: 15; V gene: TRBV19; clone size: once; J gene: TRBJ2-1; D gene: TRBD1
CDR3 protein: CASSPQWGGRHSNQPQHF; CDR3 DNA: TGTGCCAGCAGCCCCCAATGGGGGGGCCGACATAGCAATCAGCCCCAGCATTTT; CDR3 length: 18; V gene: TRBV7-6; clone size: once; J gene: TRBJ1-5; D gene: -
CDR3 protein: CASSWGRRNEQYF; CDR3 DNA: TGTGCCAGCAGTTGGGGGAGAAGGAACGAGCAGTACTTC; CDR3 length: 13; V gene: TRBV13; clone size: once; J gene: TRBJ2-7; D gene: -
CDR3 protein: CASRGWDRNQPQHF; CDR3 DNA: TGTGCCAGCAGGGGATGGGACCGAAATCAGCCCCAGCATTTT; CDR3 length: 14; V gene: TRBV6-1; clone size: -; J gene: TRBJ1-5; D gene: -
CDR3 protein: CASSQSGGIAYNEQFF; CDR3 DNA: TGCGCCAGCAGCCAATCCGGGGGGATTGCCTACAATGAGCAGTTCTTC; CDR3 length: 16; V gene: TRBV4-1; clone size: -; J gene: TRBJ2-1; D gene: TRBD2
CDR3 protein: CASSQASQGASYEQYF; CDR3 DNA: TGCGCCAGCAGCCAAGCTTCTCAGGGAGCCTCCTACGAGCAGTACTTC; CDR3 length: 16; V gene: TRBV4-1; clone size: -; J gene: TRBJ2-7; D gene: -
CDR3 protein: CASSWDRLTDTQYF; CDR3 DNA: TGTGCCAGCAGTTGGGACAGACTCACAGATACGCAGTATTTT; CDR3 length: 14; V gene: TRBV27; clone size: -; J gene: TRBJ2-3; D gene: TRBD1
CDR3 protein: CASSPGATAYEQYF; CDR3 DNA: TGTGCCAGCAGCCCGGGGGCCACTGCCTACGAGCAGTACTTC; CDR3 length: 14; V gene: TRBV7-9; clone size: -; J gene: TRBJ2-7; D gene: -
CDR3 protein: CASSQEAGGYNEQFF; CDR3 DNA: TGCGCCAGCAGCCAAGAAGCGGGGGGCTACAATGAGCAGTTCTTC; CDR3 length: 15; V gene: TRBV4-1; clone size: -; J gene: TRBJ2-1; D gene: TRBD2
CDR3 protein: CASSEAQGFTEAFF; CDR3 DNA: TGTGCCAGCAGTGAAGCGCAGGGGTTCACTGAAGCTTTCTTT; CDR3 length: 14; V gene: TRBV2; clone size: -; J gene: TRBJ1-1; D gene: -
CDR3 protein: CASSLVGEQYF; CDR3 DNA: TGTGCCAGCAGCTTGGTTGGCGAGCAGTACTTC; CDR3 length: 11; V gene: TRBV5-4; clone size: -; J gene: TRBJ2-7; D gene: -
CDR3 protein: CASSSTGLYETQYF; CDR3 DNA: TGCGCCAGCAGCTCAACAGGTCTCTACGAGACCCAGTACTTC; CDR3 length: 14; V gene: TRBV5-1; clone size: -; J gene: TRBJ2-5; D gene: -
CDR3 protein: CASSEGQGPVVYSDSPLHF; CDR3 DNA: TGTGCCAGCAGCGAAGGACAGGGCCCGGTCGTATACTCGGATTCACCCCTCCACTTT; CDR3 length: 19; V gene: TRBV9; clone size: -; J gene: TRBJ1-6; D gene: TRBD1
CDR3 protein: CASSTGLAGGKQETQYF; CDR3 DNA: TGTGCCAGCAGCACGGGACTAGCGGGGGGCAAACAAGAGACCCAGTACTTC; CDR3 length: 17; V gene: TRBV28; clone size: -; J gene: TRBJ2-5; D gene: TRBD2
CDR3 protein: CASSMGTGGQPQHF; CDR3 DNA: TGTGCCAGCAGTATGGGGACAGGGGGACAGCCCCAGCATTTT; CDR3 length: 14; V gene: TRBV27; clone size: once; J gene: TRBJ1-5; D gene: TRBD1
CDR3 protein: CASSPSPAGAHTDTQYF; CDR3 DNA: TGTGCCAGCAGCCCCTCCCCAGCGGGGGCGCACACAGATACGCAGTATTTT; CDR3 length: 17; V gene: TRBV13; clone size: -; J gene: TRBJ2-3; D gene: TRBD2
CDR3 protein: CSVEAGDYEQYF; CDR3 DNA: TGCAGCGTTGAAGCAGGGGACTACGAGCAGTACTTC; CDR3 length: 12; V gene: TRBV29-1; clone size: -; J gene: TRBJ2-7; D gene: -
CDR3 protein: CASSVDGSDTQYF; CDR3 DNA: TGTGCCAGCAGCGTAGACGGGTCCGATACGCAGTATTTT; CDR3 length: 13; V gene: TRBV9; clone size: -; J gene: TRBJ2-3; D gene: -
CDR3 protein: CASSVGRGVNEQFF; CDR3 DNA: TGTGCCAGCAGCGTAGGCAGGGGGGTCAATGAGCAGTTCTTC; CDR3 length: 14; V gene: TRBV9; clone size: -; J gene: TRBJ2-1; D gene: -
CDR3 protein: CATLGTGNPHLGTQYF; CDR3 DNA: TGTGCCACCCTAGGGACAGGGAACCCCCACCTGGGGACCCAGTACTTC; CDR3 length: 16; V gene: TRBV2; clone size: -; J gene: TRBJ2-5; D gene: TRBD1
CDR3 protein: CASSEWLDNEQFF; CDR3 DNA: TGTGCCAGCAGTGAATGGTTGGACAATGAGCAGTTCTTC; CDR3 length: 13; V gene: TRBV6-1; clone size: -; J gene: TRBJ2-1; D gene: -
CDR3 protein: CASSWDRGSETQYF; CDR3 DNA: TGTGCCAGCAGCTGGGACAGGGGATCAGAGACCCAGTACTTC; CDR3 length: 14; V gene: TRBV28; clone size: -; J gene: TRBJ2-5; D gene: TRBD1
CDR3 protein: CASTILRQYF; CDR3 DNA: TGTGCCAGCACCATTCTCCGGCAGTACTTC; CDR3 length: 10; V gene: TRBV11-3; clone size: -; J gene: TRBJ2-7; D gene: -
CDR3 protein: CASSSTSDRETQYF; CDR3 DNA: TGCGCCAGCAGCTCAACTAGCGACCGGGAGACCCAGTACTTC; CDR3 length: 14; V gene: TRBV5-1; clone size: -; J gene: TRBJ2-5; D gene: TRBD2
CDR3 protein: CASSLEGQGGPYEQYF; CDR3 DNA: TGTGCCAGCAGCTTGGAGGGACAGGGGGGACCCTACGAGCAGTACTTC; CDR3 length: 16; V gene: TRBV5-4; clone size: -; J gene: TRBJ2-7; D gene: TRBD1